This TCR beta chain was documented in a study of T cell responses to AZD1222 COVID-19 vaccine. Whole-study findings and limits: White British ancestry dominated among donors, who included more females, and clonal diversity was possibly underestimated.

The CDR3 runs to 14 residues. Germline trimming cut 3 bases from V and 0 bases from J; bases unmatched to any gene: 2. CDR1 is MGHRA, CDR2 YSYEKL, per germline. TCRdb's table, derived via immunoSEQ multiplex PCR, lists solely in-frame clones and lacks some. The data contain around 61,000 clones, 80% to 90% of them singletons. Concerning this clone itself: Its antigen remains unknown.

This sample comprised peripheral blood, obtained on day 0 of AZD1222 vaccination. This receptor was taken from an adult in good health. The chain has TRBV4-1 and TRBJ2-7, with 7 bases fitting TRBD1. CDR3 nucleotide sequence: TGCGCCAGCAGCCAGGGACAGTCCTCCTACGAGCAGTACTTC. It encodes CASSQGQSSYEQYF.